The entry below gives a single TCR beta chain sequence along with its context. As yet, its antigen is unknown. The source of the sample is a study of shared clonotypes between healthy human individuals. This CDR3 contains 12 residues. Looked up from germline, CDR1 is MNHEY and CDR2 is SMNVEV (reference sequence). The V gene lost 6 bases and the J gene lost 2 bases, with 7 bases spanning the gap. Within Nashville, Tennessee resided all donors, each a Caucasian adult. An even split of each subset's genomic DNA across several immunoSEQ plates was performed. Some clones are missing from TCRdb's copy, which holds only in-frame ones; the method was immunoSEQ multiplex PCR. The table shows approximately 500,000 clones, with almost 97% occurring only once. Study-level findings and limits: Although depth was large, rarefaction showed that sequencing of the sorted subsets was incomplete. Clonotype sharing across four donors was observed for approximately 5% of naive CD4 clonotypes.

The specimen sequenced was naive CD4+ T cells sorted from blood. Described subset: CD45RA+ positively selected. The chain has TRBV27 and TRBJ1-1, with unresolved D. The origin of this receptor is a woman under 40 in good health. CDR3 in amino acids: CASSDRNTEAFF. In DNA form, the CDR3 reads TGTGCCAGCAGCGACCGCAACACTGAAGCTTTCTTT.